These 17 T cell receptor beta chains were all obtained from the same sample, sequenced in a study of Ad26.COV2.S vaccination and SARS-CoV-2 variants (dated by TCRdb to the early 2020s). Library creation used the immunoSEQ multiplex PCR assay. TCRdb re-hosts the immuneACCESS table, in-frame sequences only. Its copies lack some clones; in the studies checked, an unresolved V gene accounts for under half of them, and the cause for the rest is not known. Across this sample there are about 680,000 clones, with more than 70% seen only once. Together, the top ten hold nearly 1.5% of the sample. Interpreted using the paper, the treatment or condition label stands for: 15 to 20 received Ad26.COV2.S at low or high dose, single or two shots; roughly 5 received placebo; per-sample allocation not given. Repertoires of vaccine and placebo recipients were sequenced from samples collected on day 63 after the first injection.

The sequencing here drew on peripheral blood, taken in a trial of Ad26.COV2.S vaccine versus placebo. Source of these receptors: a person between 18 and 59 years old who received the Ad26.COV2.S COVID-19 vaccine or a placebo.

This sequence joins TRBV2 and TRBJ2-1; 10 bases map to TRBD1. Per the germline V gene, CDR1 is SNHLY and CDR2 is FYNNEI. Trimming cost V 7 bases and J 7 bases; bases outside gene matches: 7. The CDR3 sequence is 14 residues long. DNA of the CDR3: TGTGCCAGCACTCCGGGACAGGGGAGTAATGAGCAGTTCTTC. It translates to CASTPGQGSNEQFF. Drawing the rest from reference TRBV2 and TRBJ2-1, the complete variable domain is EPEVTQTPSHQVTQMGQEVILRCVPISNHLYFYWYRQILGQKVEFLVSFYNNEISEKSEIFDDQFSVERPDGSNFTLKIRSTKLEDSAMYFCASTPGQGSNEQFFGPGTRLTVL.

This chain uses TRBV29-1 with TRBJ2-3; no clear D. Trimming left V 3 bases short and J 0 bases short, with 7 bases between. From germline, CDR1 is SQVTM and CDR2 ANQGSEA. CDR3 length equals 13 residues. CDR3 in amino acids: CSVDISSTDTQYF. The CDR3 DNA is TGCAGCGTTGACATCTCTAGCACAGATACGCAGTATTTT.

In its sample, this clone was seen once. The chain carries TRBV24-1 and TRBJ1-2; 9 nucleotides agree with TRBD1. Per germline, CDR1 KGHDR and CDR2 SFDVKD. J lost 8 bases, V lost 5 bases, and 8 bases had no gene match. The CDR3 sequence is 14 residues long. CDR3 sequence: CATSGTGDMKGYTF. CDR3 bases: TGTGCCACCAGTGGGACAGGGGATATGAAGGGCTACACCTTC.

The chain uses TRBV6-1 and TRBJ2-2; 10 nucleotides align to TRBD2. This CDR3 region has 16 residues. V shed 4 bases and J 2 bases; nucleotides not matched to a gene: 4. CDR1 and CDR2 (germline): MNHNS, SASEGT. The CDR3: CASSARTSGNTGELFF. CDR3 nucleotide sequence: TGTGCCAGCAGTGCACGGACTAGCGGTAACACCGGGGAGCTGTTTTTT.

Written as DNA, the CDR3 is TGTGCCAGGCAGGGGGCGAGAGGCTATGGCTACACCTTC. Its translation is CARQGARGYGYTF. J is TRBJ1-2 and V is TRBV2; 8 bases fit TRBD1. The CDR3 totals 13 residues. V lost 9 bases to trimming and J lost 4 bases; unmatched junction nucleotides: 7. Germline assignment: CDR1 SNHLY and CDR2 FYNNEI.

V gene TRBV7-2 combines with J gene TRBJ2-2; D not certain. The CDR3 spans 14 residues. Trimming stripped 4 bases from V and 4 bases from J, with 10 bases between. Germline V gene data show CDR1 as SGHTA and CDR2 as FQGNSA. The CDR3 DNA follows: TGTGCCAGCAGCTCCAGACATATCACCGGGGAGCTGTTTTTT. Residues: CASSSRHITGELFF. Together with reference TRBV7-2 and TRBJ2-2, the CDR3 gives the full variable domain: GAGVSQSPSNKVTEKGKDVELRCDPISGHTALYWYRQSLGQGLEFLIYFQGNSAPDKSGLPSDRFSAERTGGSVSTLTIQRTQQEDSAVYLCASSSRHITGELFFGEGSRLTVL.

The chain uses TRBV6-5 and TRBJ1-1; D remains unclear. Per the germline V gene, CDR1 is MNHEY and CDR2 is SVGAGI. The CDR3 extends over 14 amino acids. The V and J ends lost 4 bases and 1 base respectively, with 10 bases between them. This CDR3 is CASSWNSGNTEAFF. The DNA for the CDR3 is TGTGCCAGCAGTTGGAATTCGGGGAACACTGAAGCTTTCTTT.

The chain carries TRBV15 and TRBJ1-1; 9 bases align to TRBD1. This CDR3 region has 16 residues. Looked up from germline, CDR1 is LNHNV and CDR2 is YYDKDF (reference sequence). With V trimmed by 1 base and J by 6 bases, 9 bases remained unmatched. CDR3 residues: CATSRGLTGGSPEAFF. The CDR3 DNA reads as TGTGCCACCAGCAGAGGCTTGACAGGGGGGTCCCCTGAAGCTTTCTTT.

This clone was detected a few times. The chain combines TRBV5-4 with TRBJ2-7, with D possibly TRBD1 on 6 matching bases. The CDR3 extends over 13 amino acids. V lost 2 bases, J lost 3 bases, and 9 bases lay in between. Germline assignment: CDR1 SGHNT and CDR2 YYREEE (reference sequence). For the CDR3, the DNA is TGTGCCAGCAGCTTTCAGGGGAACTACGAGCAGTACTTC. Residues: CASSFQGNYEQYF.

This clone was found a few times. The genes are TRBV5-4 and TRBJ2-7; D may correspond to TRBD1 or TRBD2 (5 bases each). V lost 0 bases and J lost 9, with 16 bases in between. Per the germline V gene, CDR1 is SGHNT and CDR2 is YYREEE (reference sequence). The CDR3 is 14 residues long. The DNA of the CDR3 is TGTGCCAGCAGCTTGGCAGGTGGGGGTCTTGTGCAGTACTTC. Its translation is CASSLAGGGLVQYF.

The chain employs TRBV11-2 and TRBJ2-2; 7 nucleotides agree with TRBD2. The CDR3 contains 15 residues. Germline CDR1 reads SGHAT; CDR2 reads FQNNGV. Trimming removed 3 bases from V and 4 bases from J; junction bases left unmatched: 5. CDR3 sequence reads: CASSFTSGTTGELFF. CDR3 DNA sequence: TGTGCCAGCAGCTTTACCAGCGGGACCACCGGGGAGCTGTTTTTT.

The chain has TRBV7-9 and TRBJ1-2, with a possible D match to TRBD1 (5 bases). Germline V lookup: CDR1 SEHNR, CDR2 FQNEAQ (reference sequence). The CDR3 length is 15 residues. Trimming removed 5 bases at V and 3 bases at J, with 16 bases between. The CDR3 loop is CASSIPSAGYYGYTF. CDR3 nucleotides: TGTGCCAGCAGCATACCCTCGGCAGGGTACTATGGCTACACCTTC.

V gene TRBV30 combines with J gene TRBJ1-4; a weak D match, TRBD1 (5 bases). The CDR3 consists of 14 residues. Germline assignment: CDR1 GTSNPN and CDR2 SVGIG (reference sequence). V was trimmed by 3 bases and J by 4 bases, leaving 12 bases between them. Here the CDR3 reads CAWRGDDYNEKLFF. CDR3 bases: TGTGCCTGGAGGGGGGACGATTATAATGAAAAACTGTTTTTT.

The chain recombines TRBV6-1 with TRBJ1-2; D perhaps matches TRBD1 (5 bases). This CDR3 has 12 residues. Germline assignment: CDR1 MNHNS and CDR2 SASEGT. Trimming removed 1 base from V and 8 bases from J, with 8 bases in between. The CDR3 DNA is TGTGCCAGCAGTGAAGTAGGGGAGGGCTACACCTTC. Amino acid sequence: CASSEVGEGYTF.

The V and J genes are TRBV25-1 and TRBJ2-3; no definite D call. Germline values: CDR1 MGHDK, CDR2 SYGVNS. This CDR3 contains 10 residues. V shed 10 bases and J shed 3 bases, with 5 bases lying between them. CDR3 protein: CATFTDTQYF. The CDR3 DNA follows: TGTGCCACTTTTACAGATACGCAGTATTTT. Supplemented by reference TRBV25-1 and TRBJ2-3, the full variable domain reads EADIYQTPRYLVIGTGKKITLECSQTMGHDKMYWYQQDPGMELHLIHYSYGVNSTEKGDLSSESTVSRIRTEHFPLTLESARPSHTSQYLCATFTDTQYFGPGTRLTVL.

The CDR3 DNA reads as TGTGCCAGCAGAGGAGACAGGGACGTCTATGGCTACACCTTC. Amino acid sequence: CASRGDRDVYGYTF. V and J are TRBV16 and TRBJ1-2, with 7 bases aligning to TRBD1. Per the germline V gene, CDR1 is KGHSY and CDR2 is FQNENV. Unmatched junction bases numbered 8, after V lost 6 bases and J lost 4 bases. The length of the CDR3 is 14 residues.

A few counts support this clone. The chain couples TRBV19 to TRBJ1-1; D ambiguous. V shed 5 bases and J shed 2 bases, with 9 bases lying between them. Per the germline V gene, CDR1 is LNHDA and CDR2 is SQIVND (reference sequence). The CDR3 sequence is 13 residues long. CDR3 bases: TGTGCCAGTAGTCTCCGGTACAACACTGAAGCTTTCTTT. This codes for CASSLRYNTEAFF. The whole variable domain, filled in from reference TRBV19 and TRBJ1-1, reads DGGITQSPKYLFRKEGQNVTLSCEQNLNHDAMYWYRQDPGQGLRLIYYSQIVNDFQKGDIAEGYSVSREKKESFPLTVTSAQKNPTAFYLCASSLRYNTEAFFGQGTRLTVV.